These 21 T cell receptor beta chains came from one sample sequenced in a study of cytomegalovirus exposure and HLA in healthy donors. It was with 60 Vbeta and 13 Jbeta primers that the PCR ran. Clones were read by immunoSEQ multiplex PCR, and TCRdb kept only the in-frame ones, dropping some. The sample yields about 20,000 clones, of which the top ten take up 22%. The sample consisted of PBMCs. All receptors derive from a man in his fifties or sixties in good health and CMV-seropositive.

This chain links TRBV1 with TRBJ1-2. TRBV1 is a recognized pseudogene. There are 15 residues in the CDR3. CDR3 loop: CTSSQVYPGGYGYTF. The DNA for the CDR3 is TGCACCAGCAGCCAAGTTTACCCGGGGGGCTATGGCTACACCTTC.

The chain has TRBV4-1 and TRBJ2-3; a possible D gene is TRBD1 (6 bases). Germline V CDR1 and CDR2: MGHRA, YSYEKL. The CDR3 runs 15 residues. Trimming removed 1 base at V and 3 bases at J, with 11 bases between. As DNA, the CDR3 is TGCGCCAGCAGCCAAGCGGCCAGGGGTACAGATACGCAGTATTTT. This codes for CASSQAARGTDTQYF.

For the CDR3, the DNA is TGTGCCAGTAGTGACAGAACGAACACTGAAGCTTTCTTT. Its protein is CASSDRTNTEAFF. The chain uses TRBV19 and TRBJ1-1; possibly TRBD1 for D (5 bases). The V gene's germline CDR1 is LNHDA and CDR2 SQIVND (reference sequence). Trimming took off 5 bases at V and 1 base at J, with 8 bases between the two ends. The CDR3 is 13 residues long.

The chain uses TRBV12-1 and TRBJ2-7; the D segment call TRBD1 is taken from the table without a DNA check. TRBV12-1 is listed as a pseudogene. This CDR3 comprises 17 residues. DNA of the CDR3: TGTGCCAGCAGCTTCAGAGGCGCTGTGCAGGGGGCATCCGAGCAGTACTTC. It translates to CASSFRGAVQGASEQYF.

In nucleotides, the CDR3 is TGTGCCAGTAGCCCGGACAGGGACTATGGCTACACCTTC. It translates to CASSPDRDYGYTF. This chain uses TRBV19 with TRBJ1-2, with 8 bases lining up with TRBD1. V trimming: 6 bases; J trimming: 3 bases; junction bases outside the gene matches: 3. CDR3 size: 13 residues. Germline CDR1 LNHDA, CDR2 SQIVND (reference sequence).

The DNA for the CDR3 is TGTGCCTGGAGCGCGGGATACACAGATACGCAGTATTTT. This codes for CAWSAGYTDTQYF. The rearrangement uses TRBV30 and TRBJ2-3; a weak D match, TRBD2 (6 bases). This CDR3 is 13 amino acids long. The germline gives CDR1 GTSNPN, CDR2 SVGIG (reference sequence). Trimming took 3 bases from V and 2 from J, leaving 9 bases between them.

V and J are TRBV28 and TRBJ1-5; tentatively, D is TRBD1 (6 bases). This CDR3 is 14 amino acids long. Trimming cost V 6 bases and J 0 bases, with 9 bases left between them. CDR1 MDHEN and CDR2 SYDVKM come from the germline V gene. The CDR3 loop reads CASSPGDSNQPQHF. DNA of the CDR3: TGTGCCAGCAGCCCAGGGGATAGCAATCAGCCCCAGCATTTT.

V gene TRBV4-2 combines with J gene TRBJ2-4; 7 positions match TRBD1. V lost 4 bases and J lost 2; bases outside the gene matches: 8. The germline gives CDR1 LGHNA, CDR2 YNFKEQ. This CDR3 spans 16 amino acids. CDR3 protein: CASSLVQGQSKNIQYF. CDR3 nucleotides: TGTGCCAGCAGCCTGGTACAGGGGCAATCCAAAAACATTCAGTACTTC.

The chain couples TRBV4-1 to TRBJ1-1, with 9 positions matching TRBD1. The CDR3 has 14 residues. J gave up 7 bases and V 2 bases, and 5 bases lay outside the gene matches. Germline values: CDR1 MGHRA, CDR2 YSYEKL. CDR3 sequence reads: CASSQNRGQGEAFF. The CDR3 DNA follows: TGCGCCAGCAGCCAAAACAGGGGGCAGGGTGAAGCTTTCTTT.

The rearrangement links TRBV4-2 to TRBJ2-3; a possible D gene is TRBD2 (5 bases). The germline V gene has CDR1 LGHNA and CDR2 YNFKEQ. This CDR3 is built from 17 residues. V lost 0 bases, J lost 7 bases, and 20 bases lay in between. As DNA, the CDR3 is TGTGCCAGCAGCCAAGAGCATAGTGGAGGCCTCCTGTATACGCAGTATTTT. This codes for CASSQEHSGGLLYTQYF.

The chain employs TRBV27 and TRBJ2-1; 7 nucleotides align to TRBD2. Germline V CDR1 and CDR2: MNHEY, SMNVEV (reference sequence). The CDR3 sequence is 17 residues long. Trimming at V came to 6 bases and at J to 0 bases, leaving 11 bases not matched to a gene. The CDR3 sequence: CASSRWAAGLSYNEQFF. In nucleotides, the CDR3 is TGTGCCAGCAGCCGCTGGGCAGCGGGACTCTCCTACAATGAGCAGTTCTTC.

The chain joins TRBV5-1 to TRBJ2-1; 13 nucleotides agree with TRBD2. V shed 3 bases and J 5 bases; nucleotides not matched to a gene: 14. Germline V gives CDR1 SGHRS, CDR2 YFSETQ. This CDR3 has 19 residues. In DNA, the CDR3 is TGCGCCAGCAGCTCCCCCGGGACTAGCGGGATGGGATCCGACAATGAGCAGTTCTTC. Its protein is CASSSPGTSGMGSDNEQFF.

The chain employs TRBV5-5 and TRBJ1-1; possible D gene TRBD1, 5 bases. Germline lookup yields CDR1 SGHKS and CDR2 YYEKEE (reference sequence). The CDR3 consists of 16 residues. Trimming pared 6 bases from V and 0 bases from J, leaving 18 bases between. The CDR3 coding sequence is TGTGCCAGCACTGAAACAGGTGCGTTCATGAACACTGAAGCTTTCTTT. Protein product: CASTETGAFMNTEAFF. The full variable domain, with the rest looked up from reference TRBV5-5 and TRBJ1-1, is DAGVTQSPTHLIKTRGQQVTLRCSPISGHKSVSWYQQVLGQGPQFIFQYYEKEERGRGNFPDRFSARQFPNYSSELNVNALLLGDSALYLCASTETGAFMNTEAFFGQGTRLTVV.

The chain couples TRBV28 to TRBJ1-2; 11 nucleotides agree with TRBD1. The J segment lost 7 bases and the V segment lost 3 bases, leaving 1 base of the junction unmatched. Germline CDR1 MDHEN, CDR2 SYDVKM. This CDR3 comprises 13 residues. CDR3 DNA: TGTGCCAGCAGTTTGGGGACAGGGGGTGGCTACACCTTC. Translated: CASSLGTGGGYTF.

The rearrangement joins TRBV5-1 to TRBJ2-1, with D perhaps matching TRBD2 (6 bases). The V gene's germline CDR1 is SGHRS and CDR2 YFSETQ. The germline V and J ends were trimmed by 4 bases and 7 bases, with 18 bases remaining between them. CDR3 length: 15 residues. The CDR3 DNA follows: TGCGCCAGCAGCGCCCGGGACGGGAGAACTAATGAGCAGTTCTTC. It specifies CASSARDGRTNEQFF.

Here the CDR3 DNA reads TGTGCCAGCAGCCCCGTGGGGAAGACAGGGAGACTTTACGAGCAGTACTTC. It encodes CASSPVGKTGRLYEQYF. The chain is built from TRBV7-6 and TRBJ2-7; 7 nucleotides agree with TRBD1. CDR1 and CDR2 (germline): SGHVS, FNYEAQ. V lost 5 bases to trimming and J lost 4 bases; unmatched junction nucleotides: 17. This CDR3 spans 17 amino acids.

The chain recombines TRBV10-3 with TRBJ1-5; maybe TRBD1 (5 bases). V was pared by 4 bases and J by 5 bases, with 9 bases between. This CDR3 contains 13 residues. Germline V gives CDR1 ENHRY, CDR2 SYGVKD. The CDR3 loop is CAISGTNDQPQHF. Written as DNA, the CDR3 is TGTGCCATCAGTGGGACAAACGATCAGCCCCAGCATTTT.

The rearrangement links TRBV18 to TRBJ2-3; D is possibly TRBD1 (6 bases). Germline V CDR1 and CDR2: KGHSH, LQKENI. The CDR3 runs to 14 residues. The V end lost 8 bases, the J end lost 2 bases, and 14 bases lay between the germline ends. This CDR3 reads CASRRDMNTDTQYF. For the CDR3, the DNA is TGTGCCAGCCGCCGGGACATGAACACAGATACGCAGTATTTT.

The chain uses TRBV20-1 and TRBJ2-7; perhaps TRBD1 as D (6 bases). Germline CDR1 and CDR2: DFQATT and SNEGSKA (reference sequence). The V end lost 6 bases, the J end lost 6 bases, and 12 bases lay between the germline ends. CDR3 length equals 11 residues. The CDR3 DNA reads TGCAGTGCGAGCAGGGGCCGCGAGCAGTACTTC. The encoded protein is CSASRGREQYF.

This sequence joins TRBV29-1 and TRBJ1-2; D is unclear. The length of the CDR3 is 14 residues. Trimming shortened V by 0 bases and J by 4 bases, and 12 bases separated the two germline ends. Germline values: CDR1 SQVTM, CDR2 ANQGSEA. The CDR3 sequence is CSVEEIWSLYGYTF. The CDR3 bases are TGCAGCGTTGAAGAAATTTGGTCACTCTATGGCTACACCTTC.

The J gene is TRBJ1-5, the V gene TRBV9; D might be TRBD1 (6 bases). V was trimmed by 0 bases and J by 7 bases, leaving 11 bases between them. The germline gives CDR1 SGDLS, CDR2 YYNGEE. The CDR3 runs to 14 residues. Here the CDR3 DNA reads TGTGCCAGCAGCGTAGAGCCAGGGGACCAGCCCCAGCATTTT. This gives the protein CASSVEPGDQPQHF.